Listed here are 32 T cell receptor beta chains from one sample, sequenced in a study of Ad26.COV2.S vaccination and SARS-CoV-2 variants. Treatment given: 15 to 20 received Ad26.COV2.S at low or high dose, single or two shots; about 5 received placebo; per-sample allocation not given. Sampling was done on day 63 after the first vaccine or placebo injection. The assay was immunoSEQ multiplex PCR, and TCRdb's table has in-frame clones only and misses some. The sample records 450,000 to 550,000 clones, roughly nine tenths being singletons. The sequences come from peripheral blood, collected in a trial of Ad26.COV2.S vaccine versus placebo. All receptors derive from a person aged 18-65 years who received the Ad26.COV2.S COVID-19 vaccine or a placebo.

This clone occurred once. V usage is TRBV7-9 and J usage is TRBJ1-1; D is unresolved. CDR1 is SEHNR and CDR2 is FQNEAQ in the germline V gene (reference sequence). The CDR3 spans 14 residues. Trimming took 5 bases from V and 2 from J, leaving 12 bases between them. This chain's CDR3 is CASSPIRPNTEAFF. CDR3 in DNA: TGTGCCAGCAGCCCGATCCGACCAAACACTGAAGCTTTCTTT. Using reference TRBV7-9 and TRBJ1-1 for the parts outside the CDR3, the full variable domain is DTGVSQNPRHKITKRGQNVTFRCDPISEHNRLYWYRQTLGQGPEFLTYFQNEAQLEKSRLLSDRFSAERPKGSFSTLEIQRTEQGDSAMYLCASSPIRPNTEAFFGQGTRLTVV.

The chain carries TRBV2 and TRBJ2-2, with 10 bases aligning to TRBD2. After removal of 11 bases from V and 5 bases from J, the junction contained 11 bases not matched to a gene. The germline CDR1 and CDR2 sequences are SNHLY and FYNNEI. CDR3 size: 15 residues. The CDR3 region is CAGRQREGRTGELFF. CDR3 DNA: TGTGCCGGCCGGCAGCGGGAGGGCCGTACCGGGGAGCTGTTTTTT.

V and J are TRBV15 and TRBJ1-2; 11 positions agree with TRBD1. This CDR3 is built from 16 residues. Germline CDR1 LNHNV, CDR2 YYDKDF (reference sequence). Trimming at V came to 3 bases and at J to 8 bases, leaving 11 bases not matched to a gene. The CDR3 sequence is CATSRSGQGAAFGYTF. The DNA for the CDR3 is TGTGCCACCAGCAGGTCTGGACAGGGGGCGGCTTTCGGCTACACCTTC. The whole variable domain, filled in from reference TRBV15 and TRBJ1-2, reads DAMVIQNPRYQVTQFGKPVTLSCSQTLNHNVMYWYQQKSSQAPKLLFHYYDKDFNNEADTPDNFQSRRPNTSFCFLDIRSPGLGDTAMYLCATSRSGQGAAFGYTFGSGTRLTVV.

The V gene is TRBV19, the J gene TRBJ1-2; D remains unclear. CDR3 length equals 14 residues. The germline V gene encodes CDR1 LNHDA and CDR2 SQIVND (reference sequence). V lost 1 base, J lost 3 bases, and 9 bases lay in between. The CDR3 bases are TGTGCCAGTAGTATAGTGGGTGATTACTATGGCTACACCTTC. It codes for CASSIVGDYYGYTF.

This rearrangement joins TRBV4-1 to TRBJ1-1; D is undetermined. With 4 bases removed from V and 2 bases from J, the gap between germline ends came to 11 bases. The length of the CDR3 is 14 residues. CDR1 is MGHRA and CDR2 is YSYEKL in the germline V gene. The CDR3 reads CASSPVRPNTEAFF. The CDR3, as DNA: TGCGCCAGCAGCCCGGTCAGACCAAACACTGAAGCTTTCTTT.

V and J are TRBV28 and TRBJ2-1; weak D call: TRBD2 (6 bases). Germline CDR1 is MDHEN and CDR2 is SYDVKM. This CDR3 contains 11 residues. With 2 bases removed from V and 11 bases from J, the gap between germline ends came to 7 bases. The CDR3 loop reads CASSLGGKQFF. As DNA, the CDR3 is TGTGCCAGCAGTTTAGGGGGGAAGCAGTTCTTC.

V usage is TRBV19 and J usage is TRBJ1-2, with D possibly matching TRBD1 (5 bases). V was cut by 8 bases and J by 6 bases, with 19 bases left in between. The CDR3 is 14 residues long. Germline CDR1 LNHDA, CDR2 SQIVND (reference sequence). CDR3 sequence reads: CASSFPGLRNGYTF. CDR3 nucleotides: TGTGCCAGTTCATTCCCGGGACTGAGGAATGGCTACACCTTC.

The chain has TRBV7-8 and TRBJ1-2; the D is unclear. The CDR3 consists of 12 residues. In germline, CDR1 is SGHVS, CDR2 FQNEAQ. V dropped 1 base and J dropped 3 bases, with 3 bases sitting between them. This CDR3 is CASSLVDYGYTF. In DNA form, the CDR3 reads TGTGCCAGCAGCTTAGTGGACTATGGCTACACCTTC.

The genes are TRBV28 and TRBJ1-1, with D unclear. CDR1 is MDHEN, CDR2 SYDVKM, per germline. The CDR3 extends over 14 amino acids. V lost 5 bases and J 1 base, leaving 11 bases between the germline ends. This CDR3 is CASSPPAGNTEAFF. The CDR3 DNA reads TGTGCCAGCAGTCCCCCCGCGGGGAACACTGAAGCTTTCTTT.

The gene calls are TRBV5-1 and TRBJ2-1; D might be TRBD1 (5 bases). V lost 1 base and J 7 bases, leaving 9 bases between the germline ends. Germline CDR1 reads SGHRS; CDR2 reads YFSETQ. This CDR3 is 13 amino acids long. The CDR3: CASSLWGANEQFF. In nucleotides, the CDR3 is TGCGCCAGCAGCTTGTGGGGCGCAAATGAGCAGTTCTTC.

The V gene is TRBV30, the J gene TRBJ1-1; D is possibly TRBD1 (5 bases). Germline V gene sequence: CDR1 GTSNPN, CDR2 SVGIG (reference sequence). V was shortened by 4 bases and J by 4 bases, with 10 bases between the two germline ends. CDR3 length equals 12 residues. The CDR3 bases are TGTGCCTGGATGGGGGATTTCACTGAAGCTTTCTTT. Translating gives CAWMGDFTEAFF.

The chain combines TRBV23-1 with TRBJ1-1; weak D call: TRBD1 (5 bases). TRBV23-1 is known as an ORF, though its function is uncertain. V lost 6 bases to trimming and J lost 3 bases, with 11 bases between them. This CDR3 is built from 13 residues. The CDR3 DNA reads TGCGCCAGCAGCGCGGGAGGGGACACTGAAGCTTTCTTT. Translating gives CASSAGGDTEAFF.

The count of this clone is one. CDR3 DNA: TGTGCCAGCAGCTTAGCGTCCGCCTTAAACACCTACGAGCAGTACTTC. This sequence encodes CASSLASALNTYEQYF. J is TRBJ2-7 and V is TRBV11-2; D is unclear. Germline CDR1 and CDR2: SGHAT and FQNNGV. V was trimmed by 1 base and J by 2 bases, leaving 15 bases between them. The CDR3 consists of 16 residues.

This clone showed up just once. The rearrangement joins TRBV10-2 to TRBJ2-7; D is unresolved. The V end was cut by 3 bases, the J end by 5 bases, with 2 bases between. Germline V CDR1 and CDR2: WSHSY, SAAADI. The CDR3 extends over 10 amino acids. CDR3 sequence reads: CASSDNEQYF. The CDR3 nucleotides are TGCGCCAGCAGTGATAACGAGCAGTACTTC.

The chain combines TRBV14 with TRBJ1-1; no clear D gene. This CDR3 region has 13 residues. V lost 1 base, J lost 0 bases, and 3 bases lay in between. Per the germline V gene, CDR1 is SGHDN and CDR2 is FVKESK. CDR3 DNA: TGTGCCAGCAGCCAAGCCCTGAACACTGAAGCTTTCTTT. Translation: CASSQALNTEAFF.

This clone appeared many times. This sequence joins TRBV7-6 and TRBJ1-4; D gene uncertain. The CDR3 extends over 12 amino acids. The V and J ends lost 5 bases and 7 bases respectively, with 8 bases between them. Germline CDR1 reads SGHVS; CDR2 reads FNYEAQ. In DNA form, the CDR3 reads TGTGCCAGCAGCCACGATAGTGAAAAACTGTTTTTT. It yields the protein CASSHDSEKLFF.

The chain has TRBV28 and TRBJ2-7, with 9 bases matching TRBD1. V shed 5 bases and J 4 bases; nucleotides not matched to a gene: 9. CDR1 is MDHEN, CDR2 SYDVKM, per germline. The CDR3 has 15 residues. The CDR3 region is CASSIPGQGAYEQYF. The CDR3, as DNA: TGTGCCAGCAGTATCCCGGGACAGGGCGCTTACGAGCAGTACTTC. The entire variable domain, with the rest obtained from reference TRBV28 and TRBJ2-7, is as follows: DVKVTQSSRYLVKRTGEKVFLECVQDMDHENMFWYRQDPGLGLRLIYFSYDVKMKEKGDIPEGYSVSREKKERFSLILESASTNQTSMYLCASSIPGQGAYEQYFGPGTRLTVT.

This clone was seen a single time. This chain uses TRBV5-3 with TRBJ2-5; 7 bases align to TRBD1. TRBV5-3 is recorded as an ORF, its role being uncertain. The V segment lost 4 bases and the J segment 1 base; nucleotides outside the gene matches: 10. This CDR3 has 16 amino acids. The CDR3: CARSREHRDSQETQYF. The CDR3 coding sequence is TGTGCCAGAAGCCGCGAGCACCGGGACAGCCAAGAGACCCAGTACTTC.

This sequence joins TRBV5-1 and TRBJ1-6; a possible D gene is TRBD1 (5 bases). Germline V gene lookup returns CDR1 SGHRS and CDR2 YFSETQ. Trimming shortened V by 4 bases and J by 8 bases, and 16 bases separated the two germline ends. The CDR3 consists of 15 residues. The CDR3 protein is CASSSDGAFHSPLHF. The CDR3 DNA follows: TGCGCCAGCAGCAGCGACGGGGCCTTCCATTCACCCCTCCACTTT.

The CDR3 nucleotides are TGTGCCAGCAGCTCCGGGACAGGGGCAGGAGGCTACACCTTC. Protein: CASSSGTGAGGYTF. J is TRBJ1-2 and V is TRBV28, with 10 bases that match TRBD1. Germline CDR1 is MDHEN and CDR2 is SYDVKM. Losses at the gene ends were 6 bases for V and 8 bases for J; bases not matched to a gene: 9. The CDR3 is 14 amino acids.

The chain recombines TRBV7-9 with TRBJ1-3; no reliable D call. Trimming removed 6 bases at V and 0 bases at J, with 3 bases between. The CDR3 totals 12 residues. Germline-derived CDR1 and CDR2 are SEHNR and FQNEAQ (reference sequence). The CDR3 loop is CASRPSGNTIYF. In DNA form, the CDR3 reads TGTGCCAGCAGACCCTCTGGAAACACCATATATTTT.

V usage is TRBV5-1 and J usage is TRBJ2-1; weak D call: TRBD2 (7 bases). Per the germline V gene, CDR1 is SGHRS and CDR2 is YFSETQ. Trimming took off 7 bases at V and 3 bases at J, with 20 bases between the two ends. The CDR3 is 16 amino acids. CDR3 in DNA: TGCGCCAGCGCGGAGGGAGGGGGGCCCTTCTACAATGAGCAGTTCTTC. This translates into CASAEGGGPFYNEQFF.

The chain links TRBV30 to TRBJ1-6; 7 bases agree with TRBD1. This CDR3 region has 14 residues. V was clipped by 2 bases and J by 9 bases; unmatched bases: 7. Germline V lookup: CDR1 GTSNPN, CDR2 SVGIG (reference sequence). CDR3 coding DNA: TGTGCCTGGAGTAGACAGGGTATTGGTTCACCCCTCCACTTT. This codes for CAWSRQGIGSPLHF. Combining the CDR3 with reference TRBV30 and TRBJ1-6 gives the whole variable domain SQTIHQWPATLVQPVGSPLSLECTVEGTSNPNLYWYRQAAGRGLQLLFYSVGIGQISSEVPQNLSASRPQDRQFILSSKKLLLSDSGFYLCAWSRQGIGSPLHFGNGTRLTVT.

The chain is built from TRBV18 and TRBJ1-2; no definite D call. CDR1 is KGHSH, CDR2 LQKENI, per germline. V was trimmed by 3 bases and J by 1 base, leaving 15 bases between them. The CDR3 consists of 16 residues. The DNA of the CDR3 is TGTGCCAGCTCACCCACTTTCGGGAATGGTAACTATGGCTACACCTTC. Its translation: CASSPTFGNGNYGYTF. Combining the CDR3 with reference TRBV18 and TRBJ1-2 gives the whole variable domain NAGVMQNPRHLVRRRGQEARLRCSPMKGHSHVYWYRQLPEEGLKFMVYLQKENIIDESGMPKERFSAEFPKEGPSILRIQQVVRGDSAAYFCASSPTFGNGNYGYTFGSGTRLTVV.

This clone was seen only a few times. This sequence joins TRBV15 and TRBJ1-5; TRBD1 might be the D (5 bases). Germline V gene data show CDR1 as LNHNV and CDR2 as YYDKDF (reference sequence). Deletions cut 0 bases from V and 6 bases from J, with 15 bases between. This CDR3 is built from 16 residues. In DNA form, the CDR3 reads TGTGCCACCAGCAGAGAAGGGTTCAGGGCCGGTCAGCCCCAGCATTTT. Translation gives CATSREGFRAGQPQHF.

V gene TRBV5-4 combines with J gene TRBJ1-1; the D gene is possibly TRBD1 (5 bases). Germline values: CDR1 SGHNT, CDR2 YYREEE (reference sequence). This CDR3 is 15 amino acids long. V was cut by 0 bases and J by 3 bases, with 12 bases left in between. The CDR3 loop is CASSLAAGRDTEAFF. CDR3 nucleotide sequence: TGTGCCAGCAGCTTGGCCGCGGGGCGGGACACTGAAGCTTTCTTT.

The rearrangement uses TRBV9 and TRBJ1-2; D might be TRBD1 (6 bases). Between the trimmed V and J ends, which lost 1 base and 0 bases, there was a span of 16 bases. The germline V gene has CDR1 SGDLS and CDR2 YYNGEE. This CDR3 contains 17 residues. The CDR3 here is CASSVPRQDSANYGYTF. The CDR3 DNA sequence: TGTGCCAGCAGCGTACCCCGACAGGACTCAGCTAACTATGGCTACACCTTC.

This rearrangement joins TRBV6-5 to TRBJ1-2; weak D call: TRBD1 (6 bases). The CDR3 sequence is 13 residues long. Trimming took off 6 bases at V and 4 bases at J, with 12 bases between the two ends. The V gene's germline CDR1 is MNHEY and CDR2 SVGAGI. The CDR3 coding sequence is TGTGCCAGCAGGGACAGTCTCCGCTATGGCTACACCTTC. It specifies CASRDSLRYGYTF.

The V and J genes are TRBV11-3 and TRBJ2-5, with TRBD2 identical over 14 bases. Looked up from germline, CDR1 is SGHNT and CDR2 is YENEEA. J was trimmed by 5 bases and V by 1 base; bases with no gene match: 3. CDR3 length: 16 residues. Here the CDR3 DNA reads TGTGCCAGCAGCTTAGGACTAGCGGGAGGGCCTGAGACCCAGTACTTC. Amino acid sequence: CASSLGLAGGPETQYF.

The table lists this clone with a few counts. The rearrangement links TRBV4-2 to TRBJ1-5; D gene uncertain. The CDR3 loop spans 13 amino acids. CDR1 and CDR2 from the germline V gene are LGHNA and YNFKEQ. The V and J ends lost 0 bases and 6 bases respectively, with 6 bases between them. CDR3 region: CASSQDSGQPQHF. CDR3 in DNA: TGTGCCAGCAGCCAAGATTCGGGTCAGCCCCAGCATTTT.

The chain has TRBV13 and TRBJ1-1, with D unclear. CDR1 and CDR2 from the germline V gene are PRHDT and FYEKMQ (reference sequence). This CDR3 is 14 amino acids long. V lost 0 bases and J 4 bases, leaving 9 bases between the germline ends. CDR3 DNA: TGTGCCAGCAGCTTAGGGCTTCCGTTCACTGAAGCTTTCTTT. It translates to CASSLGLPFTEAFF.

The V call is TRBV9, the J call TRBJ1-3, with D perhaps matching TRBD1 (6 bases). This CDR3 region has 15 residues. V shed 0 bases and J shed 3 bases, with 10 bases lying between them. Germline assignment: CDR1 SGDLS and CDR2 YYNGEE. The CDR3, as DNA: TGTGCCAGCAGCGTAGGGGGGGCGAGTGGAAACACCATATATTTT. The encoded protein is CASSVGGASGNTIYF.